The sequence of this T cell receptor beta chain was determined in a study of technical replicates of blood from a handful of donors. Trimming cost V 2 bases and J 11 bases, with 13 bases left between them. The CDR3 sequence is 12 residues long. CDR1 and CDR2 (germline): SGHRS, YFSETQ. Sequencing was performed with immunoSEQ multiplex PCR; in TCRdb, only in-frame clones are kept and a portion is missing. The profile shows about 9,400 clones, 91% of them singletons. The rearrangement uses TRBV5-1 and TRBJ1-2, with D perhaps TRBD1 (5 bases). The sequence was obtained from a human donor in good health. The sequenced sample consisted of PBMCs. CDR3 in amino acids: CASSFQGVGYTF. The CDR3 DNA follows: TGCGCCAGCAGCTTCCAGGGTGTAGGGTACACCTTC.